These 22 T cell receptor beta chains were sequenced from one sample in a study of metastatic and nonmetastatic thyroid tumors. TCRdb reanalyzed the PCR reads with MiXCR. The sample holds about 27,000 clones, around 17% seen once. Thyroid surgery was performed in patients who had received no treatment beforehand. Sequencing was done on a sample of blood. The receptors come from a male donor with papillary thyroid cancer or a benign thyroid nodule (not recorded which). Some clones in this sample may be carry-over from other donors' samples.

This clone was counted many times. Germline and junction disagree at one end, which may indicate a read error. This rearrangement joins TRBV20-1 to TRBJ2-7; 10 nucleotides line up with TRBD1. CDR3 size: 11 residues. CDR1 is DFQATT, CDR2 SNEGSKA, per germline (reference sequence). The CDR3 loop is CSAPGQGESDF. The DNA for the CDR3 is TGCAGTGCGCCCGGACAGGGGGAGTCGGACTTC.

This clone was recorded at least ten times. This chain links TRBV3-1 with TRBJ2-1; maybe TRBD2 (5 bases). The ends were cut back, 2 bases at V and 6 bases at J, with 11 bases in the middle. CDR1 and CDR2 from the germline V gene are LGHDT and YNNKEL (reference sequence). This CDR3 spans 14 amino acids. The CDR3 nucleotides are TGTGCCAGCAGCCAAACGGGAAGTGGCAATGAGCAGTTCTTC. This sequence encodes CASSQTGSGNEQFF.

Remarks on this clone: Its ends do not fully match the called genes, so a read error is possible. The V and J genes are TRBV11-1 and TRBJ1-4, with 8 bases aligning to TRBD1. The CDR3 covers 13 residues. Germline lookup yields CDR1 SGHAT and CDR2 FQDESV (reference sequence). The CDR3 bases are TGTGCCAGCAGCAGGGGACAGGATGAAAAAATGTTTTTT. It encodes CASSRGQDEKMFF.

This chain links TRBV9 with TRBJ1-1; D not resolved. V lost 0 bases, J lost 3 bases, and 12 bases lay in between. This CDR3 is 15 amino acids long. Germline values: CDR1 SGDLS, CDR2 YYNGEE. DNA of the CDR3: TGTGCCAGCAGCGTAGAGCCTTGGATATACACTGAAGCTTTCTTT. Translating it yields CASSVEPWIYTEAFF.

This clone was seen at least ten times. J is TRBJ2-5 and V is TRBV4-2; TRBD1 aligns across 9 bases. Germline lookup yields CDR1 LGHNA and CDR2 YNFKEQ. V shed 5 bases, J shed 4 bases, and the junction held 5 bases outside the gene matches. This CDR3 has 14 amino acids. The CDR3 DNA sequence: TGTGCCAGCAGCACGAACAGGGGGCCAGAGACCCAGTACTTC. It is translated as CASSTNRGPETQYF.

This clone showed up many times. The J gene is TRBJ2-1, the V gene TRBV12-3 or TRBV12-4; 9 bases fit TRBD2. Losses at the gene ends were 6 bases for V and 0 bases for J; bases not matched to a gene: 9. This CDR3 has 17 amino acids. The CDR3 DNA is TGTGCCAGCAGCGCTGGGACTAGCCGGAGCTCCTACAATGAGCAGTTCTTC. This gives the protein CASSAGTSRSSYNEQFF.

This clone was seen many times. CDR3 coding DNA: TGCGCCAGCAGCTTGGAAGTGGATCAGCCCCAGCATTTT. Translating it yields CASSLEVDQPQHF. This chain connects TRBV5-1 to TRBJ1-5; no clear D. V lost 0 bases, J lost 5 bases, and 6 bases lay in between. Germline V CDR1 and CDR2: SGHRS, YFSETQ. The CDR3 consists of 13 residues. Variable domain in full (rest from reference TRBV5-1 and TRBJ1-5): KAGVTQTPRYLIKTRGQQVTLSCSPISGHRSVSWYQQTPGQGLQFLFEYFSETQRNKGNFPGRFSGRQFSNSRSEMNVSTLELGDSALYLCASSLEVDQPQHFGDGTRLSIL.

The table lists this clone with many counts. This chain joins TRBV16 and TRBJ1-6; 10 positions agree with TRBD1. This CDR3 has 14 residues. Germline CDR1 is KGHSY and CDR2 is FQNENV. The trim removed 6 bases at V and 9 bases at J, leaving 5 bases unmatched. CDR3 residues: CASRPTGGGSPLHF. CDR3 DNA sequence: TGTGCCAGCAGACCGACAGGGGGCGGTTCACCCCTCCACTTT.

This clone was counted at least ten times. This chain connects TRBV20-1 to TRBJ2-7; 9 nucleotides line up with TRBD1. With 5 bases clipped from V and 4 bases from J, the junction kept 9 bases outside the gene matches. CDR3 length: 14 residues. Germline-derived CDR1 and CDR2 are DFQATT and SNEGSKA (reference sequence). The CDR3 DNA sequence: TGCAGTGCTCCTATAACAGGGGGCTCTTACGAGCAGTACTTC. Amino acid sequence: CSAPITGGSYEQYF.

In its sample, this clone was seen many times. CDR3 sequence: CAIHAGWSLNTEAFF. Written as DNA, the CDR3 is TGTGCCATACATGCCGGCTGGTCTTTGAACACTGAAGCTTTCTTT. The genes are TRBV6-1 and TRBJ1-1; D gene uncertain. Germline CDR1 is MNHNS and CDR2 is SASEGT. Trimming took 10 bases from V and 0 from J, leaving 18 bases between them. This CDR3 spans 15 amino acids.

Worth noting for this clone: A much larger clone is a single base away; this may be a read error. This rearrangement joins TRBV30 to TRBJ2-1; D not resolved. This CDR3 comprises 13 residues. Trimming stripped 2 bases from V and 9 bases from J, with 14 bases between. Germline V gene lookup returns CDR1 GTSNPN and CDR2 SVGIG (reference sequence). The CDR3 DNA reads as TGTGCCTGGAGTCCTACCCCAGATAGTGAGCAGTTCTTC. Residues: CAWSPTPDSEQFF.

This clone was counted only a few times. The chain has TRBV28 and TRBJ1-4, with TRBD1 as a possible D gene (5 bases). Germline V gives CDR1 MDHEN, CDR2 SYDVKM. The V end was cut by 0 bases, the J end by 3 bases, with 8 bases between. The CDR3 extends over 15 amino acids. The CDR3 DNA reads TGTGCCAGCAGTTTATGGTCAGGGTCTAATGAAAAACTGTTTTTT. It is translated as CASSLWSGSNEKLFF.

This clone was counted at least ten times. The rearrangement joins TRBV18 to TRBJ2-5, with 9 bases fitting TRBD1. The germline CDR1 and CDR2 sequences are KGHSH and LQKENI. The CDR3 covers 14 residues. Unmatched junction bases numbered 3, after V lost 3 bases and J lost 4 bases. DNA of the CDR3: TGTGCCAGCTCACCCCAGGGACAGGGAGAGACCCAGTACTTC. Translation: CASSPQGQGETQYF.

The sample holds many counts of this clone. V gene TRBV3-1 combines with J gene TRBJ1-3; the D is unclear. The germline CDR1 and CDR2 sequences are LGHDT and YNNKEL (reference sequence). The CDR3 is 16 amino acids. V lost 0 bases and J lost 2, with 11 bases in between. CDR3 residues: CASSQEGTLTGNTIYF. CDR3 DNA sequence: TGTGCCAGCAGCCAAGAGGGCACACTGACTGGAAACACCATATATTTT.

This clone was observed at least ten times. The rearrangement uses TRBV20-1 and TRBJ2-7, with D perhaps matching TRBD1 (6 bases). V dropped 0 bases and J dropped 5 bases, with 11 bases sitting between them. The CDR3 contains 13 residues. Germline CDR1 reads DFQATT; CDR2 reads SNEGSKA (reference sequence). The DNA of the CDR3 is TGCAGTGCTAGAGATAACAGGGTCCACGAGCAGTACTTC. This sequence encodes CSARDNRVHEQYF.

This clone was detected ten times or more. This sequence joins TRBV7-9 and TRBJ2-1, with TRBD2 as a possible D gene (6 bases). Trimming left V 1 base short and J 3 bases short, with 19 bases between. The CDR3 length is 18 residues. Germline CDR1 and CDR2: SEHNR and FQNEAQ (reference sequence). CDR3 protein: CASSLGAGFAGYYNEQFF. The CDR3 DNA reads TGTGCCAGCAGCTTAGGTGCGGGGTTTGCGGGGTACTACAATGAGCAGTTCTTC. Combining the CDR3 with reference TRBV7-9 and TRBJ2-1 gives the whole variable domain DTGVSQNPRHKITKRGQNVTFRCDPISEHNRLYWYRQTLGQGPEFLTYFQNEAQLEKSRLLSDRFSAERPKGSFSTLEIQRTEQGDSAMYLCASSLGAGFAGYYNEQFFGPGTRLTVL.

This clone was detected many times. This chain links TRBV13 with TRBJ2-1; D remains unclear. The CDR3 covers 12 residues. V lost 4 bases, J lost 7 bases, and 8 bases lay in between. Germline assignment: CDR1 PRHDT and CDR2 FYEKMQ (reference sequence). The CDR3 sequence: CASSSPRNEQFF. The CDR3 nucleotides read TGTGCCAGCAGCTCACCCAGGAATGAGCAGTTCTTC.

This clone was observed at least ten times. The CDR3 reads CASSVGPETQYF. The CDR3 coding sequence is TGTGCCAGCAGCGTTGGGCCCGAGACCCAGTACTTC. The chain employs TRBV7-9 and TRBJ2-5; no firm D call. From germline, CDR1 is SEHNR and CDR2 FQNEAQ (reference sequence). The CDR3 runs to 12 residues. Trimming pared 5 bases from V and 5 bases from J, leaving 9 bases between.

Points on this clone: A clone one base away is much larger, so this may be a read error. The CDR3 does not end in the conserved phenylalanine or tryptophan, so this is likely a read error. This sample also contains other DNA sequences that code for the same CDR3. V and J are TRBV4-1 and TRBJ2-7; 7 bases match TRBD2. Germline assignment: CDR1 MGHRA and CDR2 YSYEKL. There are 14 residues in the CDR3. The V gene end was trimmed by 4 bases and the J gene end by 2 bases; junction bases not matched to a gene: 5. The CDR3 DNA reads as TGCGCCAGCAGCCGGGCGGCGGGAGCCTACGAGCAGTACCTC. This gives the protein CASSRAAGAYEQYL.

This sequence joins TRBV12-3 or TRBV12-4 and TRBJ2-3; D may be TRBD2 (6 bases). This CDR3 comprises 16 residues. Trimming stripped 3 bases from V and 3 bases from J, with 16 bases between. The CDR3 spells CASSFRTIPTTDTQYF. The CDR3 coding sequence is TGTGCCAGCAGTTTCCGGACTATCCCTACGACAGATACGCAGTATTTT.

This clone was counted ten times or more. V gene TRBV6-4 combines with J gene TRBJ1-5; possibly TRBD1 for D (5 bases). With 4 bases removed from V and 7 bases from J, the gap between germline ends came to 11 bases. CDR3 length: 13 residues. Per the germline V gene, CDR1 is MRHNA and CDR2 is SNTAGT. CDR3 amino acids: CASSVGTGQPQHF. The CDR3 bases are TGTGCCAGCAGTGTTGGGACCGGGCAGCCCCAGCATTTT.

This clone was seen many times. The chain combines TRBV28 with TRBJ2-3; 8 nucleotides line up with TRBD2. The CDR3 loop spans 13 amino acids. V shed 6 bases, J shed 4 bases, and the junction held 3 bases outside the gene matches. Germline CDR1 reads MDHEN; CDR2 reads SYDVKM. This chain's CDR3 is CASRLAGPDTQYF. The CDR3 nucleotides read TGTGCCAGCAGGTTAGCGGGACCAGATACGCAGTATTTT.